The T cell receptor beta chain under discussion was sequenced for a study of vaccination and CD4 T cells after COVID-19 (dated by TCRdb to the early 2020s). About the full investigation: In the convalescent cohort there were six males and four females, among whom were two Hispanic individuals, seven Caucasians, two Asians and one multiracial person. Each participant got two doses of either the Pfizer-BioNTech BNT162b2 vaccine (n=8) or the Moderna mRNA-1273 vaccine (n=2). Post-COVID blood samples were collected from convalescent patients a median of around 100 days after diagnosis, with a range of about 30 to 170 days. Post-vaccine blood samples were obtained a median of roughly 75 days after the second vaccine dose, with a range of about 12 to 241 days. The cultures were stimulated with overlapping spike peptide pools from SARS-CoV-2 and from the common cold coronaviruses HCoV-NL63, HCoV-OC43 and HCoV-229E. Control cultures used a CEFX viral epitope pool as positive control, an HIV-1 Nef peptide pool as negative control, or no peptide. The spike-specific CD4+ TCR repertoire was compared before and after mRNA vaccination in approximately 9 COVID-19 convalescent patients and a handful of infection-naive healthy vaccine recipients. At the TCR clonotype level, an earlier paper using these donors assessed memory CD4+ T cell crossreactivity between SARS-CoV-2 and common cold coronavirus spike proteins. The research as a whole found: Among the post-vaccine SARS-CoV-2-reactive clones in convalescent patients, a median about 87% showed up only after vaccination, which suggests vaccine-specific priming. In convalescent patients, nearly all vaccine-specific clones (304 of 307) were found to be mono-reactive for SARS-CoV-2 spike rather than cross-reactive with common cold coronaviruses. The study included relatively few convalescent patients and did not analyze early timepoints after natural infection. An increase in the median number of SARS-CoV-2-reactive clonotypes from more than 20 after infection to 38 after vaccination was observed, but the change was not found to be significant.

Trimming accounts for 1 base at V and 1 base at J, while the number of junction bases matched to no gene is 9. CDR3 length: 17 amino acids, cysteine to phenylalanine. CDR3 DNA is the only sequence kept; it has 51 bases, read in frame from the first base. The germline V gene specifies SGHTA as CDR1 and FQGTGA as CDR2. The library relied on PCR. DNA from cultured CD4+ T cells was subjected to TCR sequencing with the Oncomine TCR Beta short-read assay at the Johns Hopkins FTIC core. The QIAamp micro DNA kit was used to extract genomic DNA from the cultured CD4+ T cells. Oncomine TCR Beta libraries from cultured CD4+ T cells were pooled with unique dual indexes and sequenced on an Illumina iSeq 100. In the source study's methods: Non-productive sequences were filtered out, and CDR3s that did not start with C, did not end with F or W, or were shorter than 7 amino acids were discarded. The MANAFEST web application was used to identify antigen-specific clonotypes by comparing peptide-stimulated wells against reference wells and other culture wells. For a clone to be called positive, the clone needed an FDR below 0.05, an odds ratio above 5, and a productive frequency above 0.1% in at least two of three replicate wells. A clonotype counted as cross-reactive if it showed significant expansion both in the SARS-CoV-2 spike wells and in at least one common cold coronavirus spike condition. Similarity between CDR3 sequences was evaluated in R version 3.6.1 using Levenshtein distances (stringdist) and unrooted phylogenetic trees (ape). In TCRdb, the public reads were trimmed at Q25 with fastp and aligned with MiXCR, with productive beta chains retained. Each entry merges the rows of one CDR3 protein and shows their most common DNA and genes. TCRdb, not the original authors, processed these V and J calls. The sample profile shows about 6,300 distinct CDR3 sequences; approximately 33% of them were found once. The leading ten clones occupy around 39% of the sample.

This clonotype came up a few times. The antigen this receptor binds is unknown. Within one base of it there is no much larger clone, and no base qualities were kept. The meaning of the sample's treatment or condition label: roughly 10-day PBMC culture with coronavirus spike peptide pools or control peptides (ViraFEST assay). CD4+ T cells from unexposed donors were collected before the COVID-19 pandemic (2011-2018). The ViraFEST assay, used in the study, expanded antigen-specific T cells with peptide pools and then identified the expanded clonotypes through TCR sequencing. Each well held 2.2 million or so PBMCs cultured with 10 ug/ml peptide pools in IMDM containing around 4.5% human AB serum and about 10 IU/ml IL-2. Half of the culture medium was replaced with fresh IL-2-containing medium on days 3 and 7. After 10 days of culture, CD4+ T cells were isolated by negative selection with the EasySep CD4+ T cell isolation kit. Unexposed donor CD4+ T cells were tested for reactivity to SARS-CoV-2 S and N and four common cold coronavirus spike pools, as cell number allowed. Ficoll-Paque Plus gradient centrifugation was used to isolate PBMCs from whole blood, and the isolated PBMCs were then either used fresh or cryopreserved at -140C. Each culture condition was generally run in triplicate wells. Leukapheresis product for the unexposed donors was bought commercially.

The sequence was collected from a human donor in good health. The V gene is TRBV7-3 and the J gene is TRBJ1-1, with 7 bases in between that match TRBD1. Specimen: CD4+ T cells from blood, cultured in vitro. CDR3 reads: CASSLRGGRPRNTEAFF. The DNA is as follows: TGTGCCAGCAGCTTAAGAGGGGGCCGACCAAGGAACACTGAAGCTTTCTTT.